Listed here is a single T cell receptor (beta chain). The data were taken from a study of blood T cell repertoires in COVID-19. About the study: PBMCs, B-cell-depleted T cells, or T cells were the source of the cDNA or gDNA that made up the material.

A Seattle source enrolled patients during active infection and followed them longitudinally. Using immunoSEQ multiplex PCR, the repertoire was profiled, and TCRdb retains in-frame clones only, with some absent. The sample shows some 300,000 clones, 85% to 90% of them seen only once. The length of the CDR3 is 17 residues. The V segment lost 2 bases and the J segment 7 bases; nucleotides outside the gene matches: 6. The clonotype originates from a woman aged 45-60 years with COVID-19, enrolled during active disease. The specimen sequenced was peripheral blood. The chain links TRBV23-1 to TRBJ2-1; 15 nucleotides align to TRBD2. TRBV23-1 qualifies as an ORF whose function is uncertain. DNA of the CDR3: TGCGCCAGCAGTCAAGGGACTAGCGGGGGGCCTGGGAATGAGCAGTTCTTC. Translating it yields CASSQGTSGGPGNEQFF.